A single sample is the source of the 2 T cell receptor beta chains below, sequenced in a study of T cell repertoires in cytomegalovirus infection. Each CDR3 protein is one row after TCRdb ran MiXCR on the reads. The data show hundreds of thousands of distinct CDR3 sequences, with 35% seen just once and under 3.5% held by the top ten. The sequenced material came from PBMCs. The receptor source for this set is a human donor in good health (CMV status not recorded). Some clones in this sample may be carry-over from other donors' samples.

J is TRBJ2-3 and V is TRBV4-1; tentative D call: TRBD2 (6 bases). The CDR3 is 17 amino acids. CDR1 is MGHRA, CDR2 YSYEKL, per germline. V was pared by 0 bases and J by 4 bases, with 17 bases between. The CDR3 sequence is CASSQDQLLAVADTQYF. CDR3 coding DNA: TGCGCCAGCAGCCAAGATCAACTACTAGCTGTCGCAGATACGCAGTATTTT.

Note on this clonotype: A much larger clone lies a single base off, so this may be a read error. The CDR3 region has the DNA TGTGCCAGCAGTTACCCGGACACTGAAGCTTTCTTT. Translation gives CASSYPDTEAFF. The chain carries TRBV6-5 and TRBJ1-1; D gene ambiguous. CDR3 length equals 12 residues. Germline V gene data show CDR1 as MNHEY and CDR2 as SVGAGI. Trimming shortened V by 2 bases and J by 3 bases, and 4 bases separated the two germline ends.